A single sample gave rise to the 21 T cell receptor beta chains below, sequenced in a study of blood T cell repertoires in COVID-19. Using immunoSEQ multiplex PCR, the repertoire was profiled, and TCRdb retains in-frame clones only, with some absent. The sample records over 70,000 clones, 80% to 95% being singletons. The sequenced sample consisted of peripheral blood. All receptors derive from a man in his late teens or twenties with COVID-19, enrolled during active disease.

V usage is TRBV24-1 and J usage is TRBJ2-7, with 9 bases that match TRBD1. V was clipped by 12 bases and J by 6 bases; unmatched bases: 14. CDR3 length: 14 amino acids. CDR1 KGHDR and CDR2 SFDVKD come from the germline V gene. The CDR3 sequence: CAPSGGQGRCEQYF. The CDR3 coding sequence is TGTGCCCCCTCGGGGGGACAGGGTCGATGCGAGCAGTACTTC.

The V call is TRBV20-1, the J call TRBJ2-7, with D uncertain. The V gene's germline CDR1 is DFQATT and CDR2 SNEGSKA (reference sequence). The CDR3 totals 10 residues. V was cut by 6 bases and J by 4 bases, with 7 bases left in between. This CDR3 reads CSALLYEQYF. The CDR3 nucleotides read TGCAGTGCGTTATTATACGAGCAGTACTTC.

This clone was observed a few times. The chain couples TRBV2 to TRBJ1-2, with TRBD1 matching over 8 bases. From germline, CDR1 is SNHLY and CDR2 FYNNEI. The trim removed 2 bases at V and 6 bases at J, leaving 2 bases unmatched. The CDR3 is 13 amino acids. CDR3 in amino acids: CASSEQGANGYTF. In DNA, the CDR3 is TGTGCCAGCAGTGAACAGGGGGCGAATGGCTACACCTTC.

V gene TRBV6-6 combines with J gene TRBJ2-7, with 7 nucleotides matching TRBD2. CDR1 and CDR2 (germline): MNHNY, SVGAGI (reference sequence). The CDR3 contains 14 residues. V shed 4 bases and J 5 bases; nucleotides not matched to a gene: 8. The CDR3 bases are TGTGCCAGCAGTTCCATTAGCGGGTCCCACGAGCAGTACTTC. Residues: CASSSISGSHEQYF.

This clone appeared a single time. The V and J genes are TRBV7-8 and TRBJ2-7, with D maybe TRBD2 (5 bases). Deletions cut 1 base from V and 7 bases from J, with 8 bases between. The CDR3 contains 12 residues. Germline assignment: CDR1 SGHVS and CDR2 FQNEAQ. CDR3 in DNA: TGTGCCAGCAGCTTAGTTTCGGGGGAGCAGTACTTC. The encoded protein is CASSLVSGEQYF. The whole variable domain, filled in from reference TRBV7-8 and TRBJ2-7, reads GAGVSQSPRYKVAKRGQDVALRCDPISGHVSLFWYQQALGQGPEFLTYFQNEAQLDKSGLPSDRFFAERPEGSVSTLKIQRTQQEDSAVYLCASSLVSGEQYFGPGTRLTVT.

The rearrangement joins TRBV7-2 to TRBJ2-2, with TRBD2 matching over 8 bases. Germline CDR1 and CDR2: SGHTA and FQGNSA. There are 15 residues in the CDR3. V trimming: 4 bases; J trimming: 6 bases; junction bases outside the gene matches: 7. The DNA of the CDR3 is TGTGCCAGCAGCTCTTCTTCGGGAGGGCCCGGGGAGCTGTTTTTT. It yields the protein CASSSSSGGPGELFF.

This clone was seen a single time. J is TRBJ1-1 and V is TRBV27; 7 bases fit TRBD1. The CDR3 totals 14 residues. Germline loops: CDR1 MNHEY, CDR2 SMNVEV (reference sequence). V was pared by 6 bases and J by 10 bases, with 14 bases of the junction left unmatched. This chain's CDR3 is CASRVLKGADGAFF. CDR3 nucleotide sequence: TGTGCCAGCAGGGTGTTGAAGGGGGCGGATGGAGCTTTCTTT.

This rearrangement joins TRBV19 to TRBJ2-1; TRBD1 matches at 7 bases. The germline V gene has CDR1 LNHDA and CDR2 SQIVND (reference sequence). V lost 6 bases and J lost 5; bases outside the gene matches: 4. The CDR3 spans 13 residues. The CDR3: CASRPTGNNEQFF. CDR3 DNA sequence: TGTGCCAGTAGACCGACAGGGAACAATGAGCAGTTCTTC.

The J gene is TRBJ1-6, the V gene TRBV6-2 or TRBV6-3; D not certain. Germline lookup yields CDR1 MNHEY and CDR2 SVGEGT. There are 17 residues in the CDR3. Trimming cost V 0 bases and J 7 bases, with 16 bases left between them. In DNA, the CDR3 is TGTGCCAGCAGTTACTCGGAAGGGAGCTCGGTGAATTCACCCCTCCACTTT. This sequence encodes CASSYSEGSSVNSPLHF.

This clone has just a few counts. The chain uses TRBV6-5 and TRBJ1-1, with 7 bases matching TRBD1. With V trimmed by 6 bases and J by 7 bases, 11 bases remained unmatched. The germline CDR1 and CDR2 sequences are MNHEY and SVGAGI. CDR3 size: 14 residues. The chain's CDR3 is CASSRWTGLDEAFF. The CDR3 DNA sequence: TGTGCCAGCAGCCGATGGACAGGACTCGATGAAGCTTTCTTT.

V is TRBV10-3 and J is TRBJ2-3; 10 bases align to TRBD2. V lost 10 bases to trimming and J lost 6 bases; unmatched junction nucleotides: 16. Per the germline V gene, CDR1 is ENHRY and CDR2 is SYGVKD. The CDR3 runs to 16 residues. The CDR3 loop reads CATAVSGRRIKDTQYF. CDR3 bases: TGTGCCACCGCCGTTAGCGGGAGGAGGATTAAGGATACGCAGTATTTT.

This sequence joins TRBV21-1 and TRBJ2-7; the D call TRBD1 from the table was never checked on the DNA. TRBV21-1 is shown as a pseudogene. The CDR3 has 17 residues. As DNA, the CDR3 is TGTGCCAGCAGCAAACGGCGGACTAGGGACAGGACCTACGAGCAGTACTTC. It codes for CASSKRRTRDRTYEQYF.

The chain employs TRBV7-9 and TRBJ2-2, with TRBD2 matching 8 bases. V was clipped by 5 bases and J by 7 bases; unmatched bases: 6. CDR3 size: 14 residues. Germline V lookup: CDR1 SEHNR, CDR2 FQNEAQ (reference sequence). CDR3 DNA sequence: TGTGCCAGCAGCATGGGACTAGTTTACGGGGAGCTGTTTTTT. It encodes CASSMGLVYGELFF. The whole variable domain, filled in from reference TRBV7-9 and TRBJ2-2, reads DTGVSQNPRHKITKRGQNVTFRCDPISEHNRLYWYRQTLGQGPEFLTYFQNEAQLEKSRLLSDRFSAERPKGSFSTLEIQRTEQGDSAMYLCASSMGLVYGELFFGEGSRLTVL.

V usage is TRBV9 and J usage is TRBJ2-5, with 7 positions matching TRBD1. CDR3 size: 15 residues. Germline CDR1 SGDLS, CDR2 YYNGEE. Trimming removed 4 bases from V and 0 bases from J; junction bases left unmatched: 6. CDR3 nucleotide sequence: TGTGCCAGCAGCCCTCATGGGACAGACCAAGAGACCCAGTACTTC. It translates to CASSPHGTDQETQYF.

This chain uses TRBV6-5 with TRBJ2-7; D is unresolved. The ends were cut back, 1 base at V and 2 bases at J, with 9 bases in the middle. This CDR3 contains 14 residues. CDR1 is MNHEY, CDR2 SVGAGI, per germline. CDR3 sequence: CASSYYAGPYEQYF. The CDR3 DNA follows: TGTGCCAGCAGTTACTATGCAGGCCCCTACGAGCAGTACTTC.

The genes are TRBV5-1 and TRBJ2-7; 7 bases line up with TRBD1. There are 15 residues in the CDR3. Trimming cost V 5 bases and J 0 bases; bases outside gene matches: 8. The V gene's germline CDR1 is SGHRS and CDR2 YFSETQ. The CDR3 DNA follows: TGCGCCAGCAGTTTAGGGGACAGCATCTCCTACGAGCAGTACTTC. The encoded protein is CASSLGDSISYEQYF.

The chain recombines TRBV5-1 with TRBJ1-3, with 7 bases lining up with TRBD1. CDR1 and CDR2 (germline): SGHRS, YFSETQ. The CDR3 is 18 amino acids. V lost 4 bases and J lost 0; bases outside the gene matches: 13. The CDR3 loop is CASSPPPGRDSSGNTIYF. CDR3 nucleotides: TGCGCCAGCAGCCCCCCCCCGGGGCGGGACAGCTCTGGAAACACCATATATTTT.

The rearrangement links TRBV19 to TRBJ2-2, with TRBD2 as a possible D gene (7 bases). CDR3 length equals 18 residues. Germline CDR1 is LNHDA and CDR2 is SQIVND (reference sequence). V gave up 0 bases and J gave up 4 bases, with 18 bases separating them. The CDR3: CASSIERGASGPTGELFF. In DNA form, the CDR3 reads TGTGCCAGTAGTATAGAAAGGGGGGCTAGCGGACCCACCGGGGAGCTGTTTTTT.

The chain links TRBV4-1 to TRBJ2-1; perhaps TRBD1 as D (6 bases). This CDR3 spans 15 amino acids. Trimming left V 2 bases short and J 7 bases short, with 15 bases between. In germline, CDR1 is MGHRA, CDR2 YSYEKL. Written as DNA, the CDR3 is TGCGCCAGCAGCCAATGGGGGCTGGGGCAAAATGAGCAGTTCTTC. Residues: CASSQWGLGQNEQFF.

The CDR3, as DNA: TGTGCCAGCAGCTTAGGTAGCAACTCTGGGGCCAACGTCCTGACTTTC. Its protein is CASSLGSNSGANVLTF. The genes are TRBV7-3 and TRBJ2-6; no firm D call. The CDR3 spans 16 residues. V shed 2 bases and J shed 0 bases, with 8 bases lying between them. The V gene's germline CDR1 is SGHTA and CDR2 FQGTGA. Based on the CDR3 plus reference TRBV7-3 and TRBJ2-6, the full variable domain is GAGVSQTPSNKVTEKGKYVELRCDPISGHTALYWYRQSLGQGPEFLIYFQGTGAADDSGLPNDRFFAVRPEGSVSTLKIQRTERGDSAVYLCASSLGSNSGANVLTFGAGSRLTVL.

V gene TRBV7-2 combines with J gene TRBJ1-4, with unresolved D. Trimming left V 1 base short and J 5 bases short, with 11 bases between. In germline, CDR1 is SGHTA, CDR2 FQGNSA. This CDR3 region has 15 residues. CDR3: CASSLVARWNEKLFF. The DNA for the CDR3 is TGTGCCAGCAGCTTAGTAGCTCGGTGGAATGAAAAACTGTTTTTT.